This TCR beta chain is drawn from a study of tumor-infiltrating lymphocytes in primary liver carcinoma. Study-wide background: Cases comprised patients with primary liver carcinoma who received surgical resection. Stage T1-T3 N0M0 and a size of roughly 4.2 to 11 cm characterized the tumors.

From 400 to 550 ng total RNA, TCR beta cDNA was generated with a primer in the constant region. Slightly modified ARM-PCR, run as three nested multiplex PCR rounds, produced the TCR beta libraries. TCRdb recomputed calls from the multiplex PCR reads with MiXCR, one row per CDR3 protein. The sample holds 300,000 to 350,000 distinct CDR3 sequences; about 65% are singletons and the top ten take approximately 5.9%. Researchers drew blood RNA from unsorted whole blood and extracted germline DNA as well. Prior to the surgical procedure, four milliliters of peripheral blood were collected. General study points: Significantly greater top-250-clone fractions characterized tumors relative to blood (p = 0.039).

Note on this clonotype: Its specificity is unknown.

Sequenced input: peripheral blood. This receptor was obtained from a man aged 40-49 years with primary liver carcinoma and hepatitis B virus infection.

The CDR3 DNA is TGTGCCAGCAGTCAATCCCGGGCCCGAGTGAGGGGAAGCTCCTACGAGCAGTACTTC. This codes for CASSQSRARVRGSSYEQYF. J is TRBJ2-7 and V is TRBV28; D assignment may be TRBD1 or TRBD2 (5 bases each). Trimming took 5 bases from V and 0 from J, leaving 26 bases between them. This CDR3 comprises 19 residues. Germline CDR1 is MDHEN and CDR2 is SYDVKM.